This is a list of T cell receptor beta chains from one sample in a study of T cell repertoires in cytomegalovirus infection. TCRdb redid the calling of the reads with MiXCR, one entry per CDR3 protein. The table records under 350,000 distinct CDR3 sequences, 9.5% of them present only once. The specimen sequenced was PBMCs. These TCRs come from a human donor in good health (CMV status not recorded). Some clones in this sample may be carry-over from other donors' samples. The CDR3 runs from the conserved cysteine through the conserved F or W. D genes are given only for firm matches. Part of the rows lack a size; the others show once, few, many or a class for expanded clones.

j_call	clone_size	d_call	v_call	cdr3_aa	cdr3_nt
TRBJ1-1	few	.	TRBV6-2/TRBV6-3	CASSYLGVLMNTEAFF	TGTGCCAGCAGTTACCTAGGAGTCCTCATGAACACTGAAGCTTTCTTT
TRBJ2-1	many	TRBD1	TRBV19	CASRGQAEQFYNEQFF	TGTGCCAGTAGGGGACAGGCTGAACAGTTTTACAATGAGCAGTTCTTC
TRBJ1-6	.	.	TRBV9	CASSLLPTAHGGSPLHF	TGTGCCAGCAGCCTCCTCCCCACAGCCCACGGGGGGTCACCCCTCCACTTT
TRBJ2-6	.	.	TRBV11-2	CASKQGSGANVLTF	TGTGCCAGCAAACAGGGCTCTGGGGCCAACGTCCTGACTTTC
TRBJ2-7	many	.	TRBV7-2	CASSLVFSGLGEQYF	TGTGCCAGCAGCTTAGTTTTTTCCGGGCTGGGGGAGCAGTACTTC
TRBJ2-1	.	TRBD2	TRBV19	CASSRGVWPEDEQFF	TGTGCCAGTAGCCGGGGGGTCTGGCCCGAGGATGAGCAGTTCTTC
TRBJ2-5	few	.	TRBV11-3	CASSPEGDQETQYF	TGTGCCAGCAGCCCAGAGGGAGACCAAGAGACCCAGTACTTC
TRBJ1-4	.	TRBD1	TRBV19	CASNLRGRGTTNEKLFF	TGTGCCAGTAACCTCAGGGGGCGCGGGACAACTAATGAAAAACTGTTTTTT
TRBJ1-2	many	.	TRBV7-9	CASSLPRTEVLGYGYTF	TGTGCCAGCAGCCTCCCGCGGACAGAGGTATTGGGATATGGCTACACCTTC
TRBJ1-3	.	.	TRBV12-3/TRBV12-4	CASSGTASGNTIYF	TGTGCCAGCAGCGGGACGGCCTCTGGAAACACCATATATTTT
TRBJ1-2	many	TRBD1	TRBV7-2	CASSLIQGHGYTF	TGTGCCAGCAGCTTAATACAGGGGCACGGCTACACCTTC
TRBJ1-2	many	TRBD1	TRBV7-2	CASSLFLFGGQGKVGYTF	TGTGCCAGCAGCTTATTTCTTTTCGGGGGACAGGGTAAAGTTGGCTACACCTTC
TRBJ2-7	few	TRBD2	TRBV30	CAWKVPSGRATSYEQYF	TGTGCCTGGAAGGTACCTAGCGGGAGAGCGACGAGCTACGAGCAGTACTTC
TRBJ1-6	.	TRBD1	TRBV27	CASSLSRTGRNSPLHF	TGTGCCAGCAGTTTATCTCGGACAGGCAGGAATTCACCCCTCCACTTT
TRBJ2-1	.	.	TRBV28	CTSSAWGGRGNEQFF	TGTACCAGCAGCGCTTGGGGAGGTAGGGGAAATGAGCAGTTCTTC
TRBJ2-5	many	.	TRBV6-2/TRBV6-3	CASRLNRALETQYF	TGTGCCAGCAGGCTGAACAGGGCATTGGAGACCCAGTACTTC
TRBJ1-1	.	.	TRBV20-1	CSANFNSFEAFF	TGCAGCGCTAATTTTAACAGTTTTGAAGCTTTCTTT
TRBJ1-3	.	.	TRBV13	CASSFPAIGNTIYF	TGTGCCAGCAGCTTCCCCGCCATCGGAAACACCATATATTTT
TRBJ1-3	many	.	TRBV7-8	CASSFGDRGSGNTIYF	TGTGCCAGCAGCTTCGGTGATAGGGGCTCTGGAAACACCATATATTTT
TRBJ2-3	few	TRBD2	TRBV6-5	CASSYTGLAGGVSTDTQYF	TGTGCCAGCAGTTACACCGGACTAGCGGGAGGAGTTAGCACAGATACGCAGTATTTT
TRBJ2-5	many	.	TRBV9	CASSLRGQETQYF	TGTGCCAGCAGCCTTAGGGGCCAAGAGACCCAGTACTTC
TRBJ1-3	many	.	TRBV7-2	CASSPYDLSGNTIYF	TGTGCCAGCAGCCCATATGACCTCTCTGGAAACACCATATATTTT
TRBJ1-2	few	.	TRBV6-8	CASSYRGGYGYTF	TGTGCCAGCAGTTACAGGGGGGGCTATGGCTACACCTTC
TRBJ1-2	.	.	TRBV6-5	CASSQGTFGYTF	TGTGCCAGCAGTCAGGGGACCTTCGGCTACACCTTC
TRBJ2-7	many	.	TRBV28	CASSLSAGSYEQYF	TGTGCCAGCAGTTTATCAGCAGGTTCCTACGAGCAGTACTTC
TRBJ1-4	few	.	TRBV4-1	CASSQLVGGELFF	TGCGCCAGCAGCCAGTTAGTTGGGGGAGAACTGTTTTTT
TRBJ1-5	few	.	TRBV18	CASSQGEPQHF	TGTGCCAGCTCACAGGGCGAGCCCCAGCATTTT
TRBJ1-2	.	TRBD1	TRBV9	CASSVEGQGARGYTF	TGTGCCAGCAGCGTAGAGGGACAGGGGGCGCGCGGCTACACCTTC
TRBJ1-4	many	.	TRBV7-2	CASSPPGGGEKLFF	TGTGCCAGCAGCCCACCCGGCGGGGGTGAAAAACTGTTTTTT
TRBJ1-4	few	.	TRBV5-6	CASSLDGFNEKLFF	TGTGCCAGCAGCTTGGATGGATTTAATGAAAAACTGTTTTTT